The next 19 T cell receptor beta chains were all read from a single sample in a study of human T cells and chemical hapten exposure. The time point is: healthy volunteer bleed at 2 weeks. Extraction of total RNA was performed on unfractionated whole blood. MiXCR, run by TCRdb on the RACE reads, gives a single entry per CDR3 protein. The sample includes 43,000 or so distinct CDR3 sequences, 4.3% of them seen just once. Material for sequencing was whole blood. These receptors came from a female donor in good health. Some clones in this sample may be carry-over from other donors' samples.

This clonotype was seen repeatedly, ten times or more. The gene calls are TRBV6-4 and TRBJ2-5; 7 nucleotides line up with TRBD1. Germline V gene lookup returns CDR1 MRHNA and CDR2 SNTAGT. After removal of 6 bases from V and 3 bases from J, the junction contained 31 bases not matched to a gene. This CDR3 is 22 amino acids long. Here the CDR3 DNA reads TGTGCCAGCAGCTCCCCGGCATCCGGGGACAGCGTCAAAAGATTCTCCGAAGAGACCCAGTACTTC. This codes for CASSSPASGDSVKRFSEETQYF.

The rearrangement uses TRBV6-2 or TRBV6-3 and TRBJ2-7; 7 nucleotides match TRBD2. CDR3 length: 18 residues. CDR1 and CDR2 from the germline V gene are MNHEY and SVGEGT. V lost 8 bases to trimming and J lost 7 bases; unmatched junction nucleotides: 26. The CDR3 DNA reads TGTGCCAGCTCCCTAGTACCCTACTCTAGGACGACGCGGGGGGAGCAGTACTTC. Its protein product is CASSLVPYSRTTRGEQYF.

This chain connects TRBV4-2 to TRBJ2-7; 9 bases fit TRBD2. The germline CDR1 and CDR2 sequences are LGHNA and YNFKEQ. The ends lost 3 bases at V and 6 bases at J; junction bases unmatched: 9. CDR3 length: 15 amino acids. For the CDR3, the DNA is TGTGCCAGCAGCCAGGCTCTAGCGGGGTGGCGCGAGCAGTACTTC. It encodes CASSQALAGWREQYF.

This clonotype appeared many times. This chain joins TRBV7-6 and TRBJ1-3, with a tentative D call TRBD1 (5 bases). The V end lost 4 bases, the J end lost 4 bases, and 11 bases lay between the germline ends. The CDR3 length is 14 residues. From germline, CDR1 is SGHVS and CDR2 FNYEAQ. CDR3 protein: CASSSPGYGNTIYF. The CDR3 DNA sequence: TGTGCCAGCAGCTCCCCAGGGTACGGAAACACCATATATTTT.

This clonotype counts as medium-sized. The gene calls are TRBV15 and TRBJ1-4; 12 bases align to TRBD1. CDR1 LNHNV and CDR2 YYDKDF come from the germline V gene (reference sequence). V shed 1 base and J 5 bases; nucleotides not matched to a gene: 8. CDR3 size: 18 residues. CDR3 amino acids: CATSRVGTGGAINEKLFF. CDR3 DNA sequence: TGTGCCACCAGCAGAGTCGGGACAGGGGGCGCAATCAATGAAAAACTGTTTTTT.

This clonotype was seen repeatedly, ten times or more. This chain links TRBV7-9 with TRBJ2-3; D is undetermined. CDR1 is SEHNR and CDR2 is FQNEAQ in the germline V gene (reference sequence). V lost 1 base to trimming and J lost 5 bases, with 7 bases between them. This CDR3 has 13 amino acids. The CDR3: CASSLGGEDTQYF. CDR3 bases: TGTGCCAGCAGCTTAGGGGGTGAAGATACGCAGTATTTT. The full variable domain, its missing parts supplied by reference TRBV7-9 and TRBJ2-3, is DTGVSQNPRHKITKRGQNVTFRCDPISEHNRLYWYRQTLGQGPEFLTYFQNEAQLEKSRLLSDRFSAERPKGSFSTLEIQRTEQGDSAMYLCASSLGGEDTQYFGPGTRLTVL.

The chain joins TRBV19 to TRBJ1-6, with 7 bases matching TRBD1. With 5 bases clipped from V and 5 bases from J, the junction kept 9 bases outside the gene matches. The length of the CDR3 is 16 residues. From germline, CDR1 is LNHDA and CDR2 SQIVND (reference sequence). The CDR3 DNA reads as TGTGCCAGTAGTTCGAGACCGGGACAGAATAATTCACCCCTCCACTTT. It codes for CASSSRPGQNNSPLHF.

This clonotype was recorded many times. This sequence joins TRBV4-2 and TRBJ2-7; the match to TRBD2 covers 16 bases. CDR1 is LGHNA, CDR2 YNFKEQ, per germline. V gave up 5 bases and J gave up 2 bases; unmatched junction bases: 12. This CDR3 has 19 residues. In DNA, the CDR3 is TGTGCCAGCAGCTATCCGCCGGGACTAGCGGGGGGGACGACCTACGAGCAGTACTTC. This encodes CASSYPPGLAGGTTYEQYF.

In this sample, this clonotype turned up many times. The V gene is TRBV7-2, the J gene TRBJ1-4, with 8 bases fitting TRBD1. From germline, CDR1 is SGHTA and CDR2 FQGNSA. J gave up 0 bases and V 6 bases, and 9 bases lay outside the gene matches. CDR3 length: 17 amino acids. CDR3 sequence (DNA): TGTGCCAGCAGACTTGGGACAGGCCATGCAACTAATGAAAAACTGTTTTTT. Its protein is CASRLGTGHATNEKLFF.

This clonotype was observed at least ten times. This rearrangement joins TRBV15 to TRBJ2-1; D may be TRBD1 or TRBD2 (5 bases each). This CDR3 is built from 17 residues. V lost 0 bases and J 2 bases, leaving 14 bases between the germline ends. Germline CDR1 reads LNHNV; CDR2 reads YYDKDF (reference sequence). Here the CDR3 reads CATSRDKKRGPYNEQFF. The CDR3 region has the DNA TGTGCCACCAGCAGAGATAAGAAGAGGGGTCCCTACAATGAGCAGTTCTTC.

This clonotype was picked up many times. This rearrangement joins TRBV5-1 to TRBJ2-5; TRBD1 matches 9 bases. The CDR3 extends over 13 amino acids. V shed 4 bases, J shed 14 bases, and the junction held 12 bases outside the gene matches. Per germline, CDR1 SGHRS and CDR2 YFSETQ. CDR3 sequence (DNA): TGCGCCAGCAGCCCCCAGGGACGGGACAGGGAATACTTC. Its translation: CASSPQGRDREYF.

The sample holds many counts of this clonotype. The chain joins TRBV20-1 to TRBJ1-1; D unresolved. The V and J ends lost 1 base and 1 base respectively, with 10 bases between them. Germline V gene data show CDR1 as DFQATT and CDR2 as SNEGSKA (reference sequence). The length of the CDR3 is 14 residues. The CDR3 DNA reads TGCAGTGCTAGAGCCGTGAGAGAGAACACTGAAGCTTTCTTT. It is translated as CSARAVRENTEAFF.

This clonotype showed up many times. The genes are TRBV7-9 and TRBJ1-1; unclear D gene. Trimming removed 5 bases at V and 0 bases at J, with 13 bases between. Germline V gives CDR1 SEHNR, CDR2 FQNEAQ (reference sequence). The CDR3 covers 15 residues. This chain's CDR3 is CASSVRPEMNTEAFF. The CDR3 coding sequence is TGTGCCAGCAGCGTAAGGCCAGAAATGAACACTGAAGCTTTCTTT. Together with reference TRBV7-9 and TRBJ1-1, the CDR3 gives the full variable domain: DTGVSQNPRHKITKRGQNVTFRCDPISEHNRLYWYRQTLGQGPEFLTYFQNEAQLEKSRLLSDRFSAERPKGSFSTLEIQRTEQGDSAMYLCASSVRPEMNTEAFFGQGTRLTVV.

In its sample, this clonotype was seen many times. The V and J genes are TRBV3-1 and TRBJ1-2; 7 bases map to TRBD1. Unmatched junction bases numbered 4, after V lost 0 bases and J lost 12 bases. The CDR3 consists of 12 residues. Germline CDR1 is LGHDT and CDR2 is YNNKEL (reference sequence). The CDR3, as DNA: TGTGCCAGCAGCCAAGATCGAGGGGGCCACACCTTC. Protein product: CASSQDRGGHTF.

This clonotype has only a few counts. The V and J genes are TRBV5-1 and TRBJ2-3, with TRBD2 identical over 12 bases. With 5 bases clipped from V and 2 bases from J, the junction kept 9 bases outside the gene matches. Germline V gene lookup returns CDR1 SGHRS and CDR2 YFSETQ. CDR3 length: 17 amino acids. The CDR3 bases are TGCGCCAGCAGAATAACTAGCGGGGGGATCTCCACAGATACGCAGTATTTT. Its protein is CASRITSGGISTDTQYF. Drawing the rest from reference TRBV5-1 and TRBJ2-3, the complete variable domain is KAGVTQTPRYLIKTRGQQVTLSCSPISGHRSVSWYQQTPGQGLQFLFEYFSETQRNKGNFPGRFSGRQFSNSRSEMNVSTLELGDSALYLCASRITSGGISTDTQYFGPGTRLTVL.

This clonotype was picked up many times. V and J are TRBV7-8 and TRBJ2-3; 13 bases map to TRBD2. Germline V CDR1 and CDR2: SGHVS, FQNEAQ. Trimming took 5 bases from V and 2 from J; bases not matched to a gene: 4. CDR3 size: 16 residues. CDR3 nucleotides: TGTGCCAGCAGCCCTGGACTAGCGGGGGCCACAGATACGCAGTATTTT. It translates to CASSPGLAGATDTQYF. The variable domain in full, completed from reference TRBV7-8 and TRBJ2-3, reads GAGVSQSPRYKVAKRGQDVALRCDPISGHVSLFWYQQALGQGPEFLTYFQNEAQLDKSGLPSDRFFAERPEGSVSTLKIQRTQQEDSAVYLCASSPGLAGATDTQYFGPGTRLTVL.

This clonotype has ten or more counts. The chain couples TRBV7-7 to TRBJ2-5, with D possibly being TRBD1 (5 bases). V lost 1 base, J lost 2 bases, and 8 bases lay in between. Germline V gene data show CDR1 as SSHAT and CDR2 as FNYEAQ (reference sequence). CDR3 length: 14 amino acids. The CDR3 region has the DNA TGTGCCAGCAGCTTAGTAGGGGAACAAGAGACCCAGTACTTC. It specifies CASSLVGEQETQYF.

Only a few counts were recorded for this clonotype. This chain connects TRBV24-1 to TRBJ2-4; 8 bases fit TRBD1. Germline CDR1 is KGHDR and CDR2 is SFDVKD. The CDR3 runs to 13 residues. V trimming: 6 bases; J trimming: 7 bases; junction bases outside the gene matches: 4. CDR3 loop: CATSWGTGNIQYF. DNA of the CDR3: TGTGCCACCAGTTGGGGGACAGGTAACATTCAGTACTTC.

This clonotype was found many times. The chain is built from TRBV20-1 and TRBJ1-5; possible D gene TRBD1, 5 bases. CDR3 length: 14 residues. Trimming pared 0 bases from V and 5 bases from J, leaving 11 bases between. The germline V gene has CDR1 DFQATT and CDR2 SNEGSKA (reference sequence). CDR3 region: CSARDQGQYQPQHF. CDR3 coding DNA: TGCAGTGCTAGAGATCAGGGCCAATATCAGCCCCAGCATTTT.